This T cell receptor beta chain stems from a study of T cells after yellow fever vaccination. Study results and limitations: Across the CD4 and CD8 compartments, a small share of clonotypes was present in both.

Germline lookup yields CDR1 MNHEY and CDR2 SVGEGT. The CDR3 sequence is 14 residues long. Between the trimmed V and J ends, which lost 5 bases and 4 bases, there was a span of 14 bases. TCRdb independently ran MiXCR on the 5' RACE reads; one entry per CDR3 protein. Of some 220,000 distinct CDR3 sequences detected, about 3% appear once; the ten largest clones hold 3.2%. To note about this clonotype: Antigen unknown.

The sequencing used CD4+ T cells sorted from PBMCs, collected 10 days after the yellow fever booster vaccination. The chain joins TRBV6-2 or TRBV6-3 to TRBJ1-1, with D uncertain. This clonotype was sampled from a man in his late teens or twenties who received the YFV17D yellow fever vaccine. CDR3 DNA sequence: TGTGCCAGCAGTGGTCACGCGGGCCCCACTGAAGCTTTCTTT. It translates to CASSGHAGPTEAFF.